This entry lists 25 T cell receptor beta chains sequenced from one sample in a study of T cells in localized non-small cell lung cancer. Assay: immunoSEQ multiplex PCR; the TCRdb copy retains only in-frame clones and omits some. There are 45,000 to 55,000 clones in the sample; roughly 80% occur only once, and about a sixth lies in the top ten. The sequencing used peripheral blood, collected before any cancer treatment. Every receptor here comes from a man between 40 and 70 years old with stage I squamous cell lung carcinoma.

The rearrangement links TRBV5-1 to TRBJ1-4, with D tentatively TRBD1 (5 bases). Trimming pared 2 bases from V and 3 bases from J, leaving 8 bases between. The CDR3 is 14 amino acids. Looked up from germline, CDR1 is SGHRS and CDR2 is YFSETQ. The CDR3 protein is CASSFRDPNEKLFF. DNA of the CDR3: TGCGCCAGCAGCTTCAGGGATCCTAATGAAAAACTGTTTTTT.

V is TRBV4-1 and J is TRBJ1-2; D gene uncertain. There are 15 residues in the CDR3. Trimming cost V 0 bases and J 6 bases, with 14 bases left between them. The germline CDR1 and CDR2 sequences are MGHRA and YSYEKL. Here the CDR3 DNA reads TGCGCCAGCAGCCAAGAAGCTTCCCCGGGCCATGGCTACACCTTC. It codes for CASSQEASPGHGYTF.

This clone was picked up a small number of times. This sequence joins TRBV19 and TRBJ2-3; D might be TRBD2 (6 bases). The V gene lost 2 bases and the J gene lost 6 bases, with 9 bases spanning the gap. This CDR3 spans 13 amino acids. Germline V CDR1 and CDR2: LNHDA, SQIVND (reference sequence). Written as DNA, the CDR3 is TGTGCCAGTAGTATACCCGGGGGTGATACGCAGTATTTT. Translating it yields CASSIPGGDTQYF.

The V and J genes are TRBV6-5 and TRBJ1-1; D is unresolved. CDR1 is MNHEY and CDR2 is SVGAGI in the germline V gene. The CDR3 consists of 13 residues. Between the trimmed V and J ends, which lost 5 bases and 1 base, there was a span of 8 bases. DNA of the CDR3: TGTGCCAGCAGTCTACAGAGGAACACTGAAGCTTTCTTT. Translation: CASSLQRNTEAFF.

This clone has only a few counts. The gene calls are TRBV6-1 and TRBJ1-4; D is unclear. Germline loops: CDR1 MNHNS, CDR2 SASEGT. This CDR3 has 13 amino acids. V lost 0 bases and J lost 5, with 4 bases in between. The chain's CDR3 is CASSEAWNEKLFF. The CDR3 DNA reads TGTGCCAGCAGTGAAGCGTGGAATGAAAAACTGTTTTTT.

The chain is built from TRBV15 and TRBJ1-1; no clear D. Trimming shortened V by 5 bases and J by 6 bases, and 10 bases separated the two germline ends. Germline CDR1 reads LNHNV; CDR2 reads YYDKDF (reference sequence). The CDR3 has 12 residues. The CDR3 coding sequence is TGTGCCACCAGCGGAGGGATCGCTGAAGCTTTCTTT. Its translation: CATSGGIAEAFF.

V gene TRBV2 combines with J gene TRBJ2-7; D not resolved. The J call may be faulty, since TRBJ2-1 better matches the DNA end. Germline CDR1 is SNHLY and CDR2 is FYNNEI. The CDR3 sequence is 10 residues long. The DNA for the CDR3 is TGTGCCAGCAAATACAATGAGCAGTTCTTC. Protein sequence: CASKYNEQFF.

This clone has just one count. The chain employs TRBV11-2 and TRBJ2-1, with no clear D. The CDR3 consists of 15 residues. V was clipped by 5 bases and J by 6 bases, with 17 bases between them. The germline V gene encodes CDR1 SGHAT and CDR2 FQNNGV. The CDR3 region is CASSPMGNVGNEQFF. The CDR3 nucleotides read TGTGCCAGCAGCCCAATGGGGAACGTGGGCAATGAGCAGTTCTTC.

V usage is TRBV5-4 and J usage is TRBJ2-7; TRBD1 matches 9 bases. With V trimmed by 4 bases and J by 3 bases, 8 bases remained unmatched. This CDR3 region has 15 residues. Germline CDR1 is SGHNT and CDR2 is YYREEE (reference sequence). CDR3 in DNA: TGTGCCAGCAGCCCCACCCTGGGACAGGGCTACGAGCAGTACTTC. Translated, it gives CASSPTLGQGYEQYF.

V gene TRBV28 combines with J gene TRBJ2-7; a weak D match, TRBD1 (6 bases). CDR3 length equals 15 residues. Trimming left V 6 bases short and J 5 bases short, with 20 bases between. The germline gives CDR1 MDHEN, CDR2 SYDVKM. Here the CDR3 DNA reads TGTGCCAGCAGGACTTCTACAGGGTCTCACGACGAGCAGTACTTC. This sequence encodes CASRTSTGSHDEQYF.

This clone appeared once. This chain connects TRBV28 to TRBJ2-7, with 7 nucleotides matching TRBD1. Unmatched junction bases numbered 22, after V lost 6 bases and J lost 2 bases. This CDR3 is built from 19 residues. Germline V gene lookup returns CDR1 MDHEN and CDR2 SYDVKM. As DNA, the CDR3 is TGTGCCAGCAGACCCGGCCAAATATTTTCCCGGACAGGAGCCTACGAGCAGTACTTC. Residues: CASRPGQIFSRTGAYEQYF. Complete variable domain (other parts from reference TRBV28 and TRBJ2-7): DVKVTQSSRYLVKRTGEKVFLECVQDMDHENMFWYRQDPGLGLRLIYFSYDVKMKEKGDIPEGYSVSREKKERFSLILESASTNQTSMYLCASRPGQIFSRTGAYEQYFGPGTRLTVT.

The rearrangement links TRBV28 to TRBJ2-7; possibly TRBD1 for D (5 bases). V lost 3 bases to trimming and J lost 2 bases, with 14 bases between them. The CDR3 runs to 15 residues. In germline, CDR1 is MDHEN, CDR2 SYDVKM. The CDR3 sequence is CASSLAGQRPYEQYF. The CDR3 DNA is TGTGCCAGCAGTTTGGCAGGGCAGAGGCCCTACGAGCAGTACTTC.

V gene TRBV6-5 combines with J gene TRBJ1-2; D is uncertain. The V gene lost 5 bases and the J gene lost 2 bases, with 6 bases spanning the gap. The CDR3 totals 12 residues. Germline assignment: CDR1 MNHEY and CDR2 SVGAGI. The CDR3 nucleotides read TGTGCCAGCAGTGCGGGGAACTATGGCTACACCTTC. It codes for CASSAGNYGYTF.

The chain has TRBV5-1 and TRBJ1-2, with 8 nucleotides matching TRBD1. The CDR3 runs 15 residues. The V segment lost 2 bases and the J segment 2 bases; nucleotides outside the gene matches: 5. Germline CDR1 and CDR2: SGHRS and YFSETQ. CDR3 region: CASSFDRGSNYGYTF. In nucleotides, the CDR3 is TGCGCCAGCAGCTTCGACAGGGGCTCGAACTATGGCTACACCTTC.

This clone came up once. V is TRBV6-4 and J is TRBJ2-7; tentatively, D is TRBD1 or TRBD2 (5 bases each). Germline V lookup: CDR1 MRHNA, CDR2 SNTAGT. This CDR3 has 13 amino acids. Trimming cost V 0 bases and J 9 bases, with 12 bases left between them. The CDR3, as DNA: TGTGCCAGCAGTGACTCCCCCGGGACCGGGCAGTACTTC. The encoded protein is CASSDSPGTGQYF.

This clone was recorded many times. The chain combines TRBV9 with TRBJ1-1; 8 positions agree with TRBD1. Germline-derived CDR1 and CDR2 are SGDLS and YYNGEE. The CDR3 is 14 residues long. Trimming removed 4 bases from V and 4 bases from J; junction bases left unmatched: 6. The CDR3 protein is CASSSGQGSTEAFF. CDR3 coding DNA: TGTGCCAGCAGCTCCGGACAGGGAAGCACTGAAGCTTTCTTT. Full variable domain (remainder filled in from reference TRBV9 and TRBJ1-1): DSGVTQTPKHLITATGQRVTLRCSPRSGDLSVYWYQQSLDQGLQFLIQYYNGEERAKGNILERFSAQQFPDLHSELNLSSLELGDSALYFCASSSGQGSTEAFFGQGTRLTVV.

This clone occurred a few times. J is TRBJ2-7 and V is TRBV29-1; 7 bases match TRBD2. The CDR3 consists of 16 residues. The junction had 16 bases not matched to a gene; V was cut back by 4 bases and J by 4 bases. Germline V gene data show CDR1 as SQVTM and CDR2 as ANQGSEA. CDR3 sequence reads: CSVVSDSGLGLYEQYF. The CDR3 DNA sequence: TGCAGCGTTGTATCCGATAGCGGACTAGGTTTATACGAGCAGTACTTC.

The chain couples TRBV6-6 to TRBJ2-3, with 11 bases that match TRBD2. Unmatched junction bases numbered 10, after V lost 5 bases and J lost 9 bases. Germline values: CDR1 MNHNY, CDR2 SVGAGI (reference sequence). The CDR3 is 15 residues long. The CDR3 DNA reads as TGTGCCAGCAGTACCACGGGACTAGCGGCTAAGACGCAGTATTTT. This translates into CASSTTGLAAKTQYF.

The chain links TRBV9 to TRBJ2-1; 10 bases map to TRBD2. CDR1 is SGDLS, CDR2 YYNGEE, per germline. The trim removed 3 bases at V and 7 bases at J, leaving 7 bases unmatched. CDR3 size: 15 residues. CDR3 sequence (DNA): TGTGCCAGCAGCGCCAGCGGGGGGGCGCTGAATGAGCAGTTCTTC. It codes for CASSASGGALNEQFF.

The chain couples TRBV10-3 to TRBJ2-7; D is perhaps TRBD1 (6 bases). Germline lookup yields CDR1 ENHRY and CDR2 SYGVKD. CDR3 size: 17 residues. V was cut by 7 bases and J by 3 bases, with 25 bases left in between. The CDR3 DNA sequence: TGTGCCATCACGGGACAACAGGCCGTGGGGTCTTACTACGAGCAGTACTTC. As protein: CAITGQQAVGSYYEQYF.

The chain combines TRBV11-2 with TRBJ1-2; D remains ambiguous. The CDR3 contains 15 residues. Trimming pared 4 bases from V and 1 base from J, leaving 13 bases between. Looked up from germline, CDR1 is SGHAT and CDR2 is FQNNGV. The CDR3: CASSSRLALNYGYTF. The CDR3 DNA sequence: TGTGCCAGCAGCTCCCGATTGGCCCTTAACTATGGCTACACCTTC. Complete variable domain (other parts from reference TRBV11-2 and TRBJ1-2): EAGVAQSPRYKIIEKRQSVAFWCNPISGHATLYWYQQILGQGPKLLIQFQNNGVVDDSQLPKDRFSAERLKGVDSTLKIQPAKLEDSAVYLCASSSRLALNYGYTFGSGTRLTVV.

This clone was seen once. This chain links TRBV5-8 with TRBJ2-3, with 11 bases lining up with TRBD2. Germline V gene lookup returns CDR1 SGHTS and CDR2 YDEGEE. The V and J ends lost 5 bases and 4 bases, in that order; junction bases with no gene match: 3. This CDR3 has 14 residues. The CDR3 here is CASSSGGAADTQYF. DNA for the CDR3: TGTGCCAGCAGTAGCGGGGGGGCCGCAGATACGCAGTATTTT.

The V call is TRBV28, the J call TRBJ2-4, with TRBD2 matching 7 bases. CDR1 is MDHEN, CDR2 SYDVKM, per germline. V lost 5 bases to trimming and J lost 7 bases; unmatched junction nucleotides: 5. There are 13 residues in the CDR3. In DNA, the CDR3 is TGTGCCAGCAGTGGGGCCGGGGGGAACATTCAGTACTTC. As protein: CASSGAGGNIQYF.

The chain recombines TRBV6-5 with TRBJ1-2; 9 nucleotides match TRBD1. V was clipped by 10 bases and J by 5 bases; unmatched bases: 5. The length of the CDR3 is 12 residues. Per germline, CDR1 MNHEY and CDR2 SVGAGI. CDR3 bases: TGTGCCACGCACAGGGGGCTGTATGGCTACACCTTC. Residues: CATHRGLYGYTF.

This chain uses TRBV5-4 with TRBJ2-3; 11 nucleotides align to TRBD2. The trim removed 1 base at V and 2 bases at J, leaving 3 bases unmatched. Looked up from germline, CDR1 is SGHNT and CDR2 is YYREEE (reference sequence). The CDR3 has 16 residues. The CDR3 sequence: CASSLKLAGATDTQYF. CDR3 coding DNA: TGTGCCAGCAGCTTGAAACTAGCGGGGGCCACAGATACGCAGTATTTT.